The 19 T cell receptor beta chains below come from one sample, sequenced in a study of blood T cells in healthy people across ages. Together with a sample-barcoded 5' primer, a J-beta primer mix was included in a second PCR lasting 7 to 11 cycles. TCRdb redid the calling of the 5' RACE reads with MiXCR, one entry per CDR3 protein. Of roughly 900,000 distinct CDR3 sequences listed, around 48% are singletons. Sequenced sample: blood. The receptors were sampled from a man aged 25-45 years in good health.

V and J are TRBV7-2 and TRBJ2-3; D is possibly TRBD2 (7 bases). V gave up 5 bases and J gave up 0 bases, with 15 bases separating them. The germline CDR1 and CDR2 sequences are SGHTA and FQGNSA. This CDR3 is 16 amino acids long. CDR3 in DNA: TGTGCCAGCAGCCTTAATGGGGGGGCTAGCACAGATACGCAGTATTTT. Translating it yields CASSLNGGASTDTQYF.

This sequence joins TRBV28 and TRBJ2-1; D is unresolved. In germline, CDR1 is MDHEN, CDR2 SYDVKM. This CDR3 comprises 11 residues. V dropped 7 bases and J dropped 8 bases, with 9 bases sitting between them. CDR3 DNA: TGTGCCAGCACATCTAAGGATGAGCAGTTCTTC. Translating it yields CASTSKDEQFF.

The V gene is TRBV4-2, the J gene TRBJ2-7; 9 bases match TRBD1. Losses at the gene ends were 0 bases for V and 5 bases for J; bases not matched to a gene: 5. Germline lookup yields CDR1 LGHNA and CDR2 YNFKEQ. The CDR3 extends over 15 amino acids. The CDR3 region is CASSQESRTGDEQYF. CDR3 nucleotides: TGTGCCAGCAGCCAAGAAAGCCGGACAGGGGACGAGCAGTACTTC.

The chain uses TRBV12-3 or TRBV12-4 and TRBJ2-6, with D hard to call. V lost 8 bases, J lost 4 bases, and 3 bases lay in between. This CDR3 has 11 amino acids. The CDR3 bases are TGTGCCAGCCTGGGGGCCAACGTCCTGACTTTC. This encodes CASLGANVLTF.

The V and J genes are TRBV27 and TRBJ2-3; 7 positions match TRBD1. The V gene end was trimmed by 4 bases and the J gene end by 1 base; junction bases not matched to a gene: 8. CDR3 length: 16 amino acids. Germline values: CDR1 MNHEY, CDR2 SMNVEV (reference sequence). The CDR3 reads CASSSDRAPRTDTQYF. CDR3 nucleotides: TGTGCCAGCAGTTCCGACAGGGCCCCACGCACAGATACGCAGTATTTT.

This clonotype was counted once. The V gene is TRBV6-6, the J gene TRBJ2-7; tentatively, D is TRBD2 (6 bases). This CDR3 comprises 13 residues. V lost 7 bases, J lost 0 bases, and 10 bases lay in between. Germline assignment: CDR1 MNHNY and CDR2 SVGAGI (reference sequence). The chain's CDR3 is CASKFGSSYEQYF. CDR3 DNA sequence: TGTGCCAGCAAGTTCGGGAGCTCCTACGAGCAGTACTTC.

This clonotype appeared a few times. CDR3 protein: CASSSADRDILGEQYF. CDR3 DNA sequence: TGTGCCAGCAGTTCCGCCGACAGAGACATACTGGGGGAGCAGTACTTC. The V call is TRBV28, the J call TRBJ2-5; the D gene could be TRBD1 or TRBD2 (5 bases each). Germline CDR1 is MDHEN and CDR2 is SYDVKM. This CDR3 comprises 16 residues. V lost 4 bases, J lost 11 bases, and 26 bases lay in between.

The sample holds a few counts of this clonotype. This rearrangement joins TRBV4-1 to TRBJ1-4; TRBD1 is a possible D gene (5 bases). Trimming took 0 bases from V and 6 from J, leaving 14 bases between them. The germline V gene has CDR1 MGHRA and CDR2 YSYEKL. This CDR3 contains 16 residues. The chain's CDR3 is CASSQDYRPPYEKLFF. CDR3 DNA sequence: TGCGCCAGCAGCCAAGACTACAGGCCCCCTTATGAAAAACTGTTTTTT.

V and J are TRBV20-1 and TRBJ2-1; no clear D. Trimming pared 6 bases from V and 4 bases from J, leaving 16 bases between. CDR1 and CDR2 (germline): DFQATT, SNEGSKA (reference sequence). The CDR3 covers 14 residues. CDR3 in DNA: TGCAGTGCCCCCTCAATCGAGGAATACAATGAGCAGTTCTTC. The encoded protein is CSAPSIEEYNEQFF.

This clonotype was observed a few times. The chain is built from TRBV4-1 and TRBJ2-3; possible D gene TRBD2, 5 bases. Germline V lookup: CDR1 MGHRA, CDR2 YSYEKL. The CDR3 loop spans 17 amino acids. With 0 bases removed from V and 0 bases from J, the gap between germline ends came to 13 bases. The CDR3 here is CASSQERVTTSTDTQYF. CDR3 in DNA: TGCGCCAGCAGCCAAGAACGCGTGACTACTAGCACAGATACGCAGTATTTT.

The chain uses TRBV12-3 or TRBV12-4 and TRBJ2-3, with 8 positions matching TRBD2. The CDR3 contains 15 residues. The junction had 4 bases not matched to a gene; V was cut back by 3 bases and J by 2 bases. The CDR3 loop is CASSFTSGPTDTQYF. DNA of the CDR3: TGTGCCAGCAGTTTTACTAGCGGCCCCACAGATACGCAGTATTTT.

The CDR3 spells CASSLGPAHRKTQYF. In DNA, the CDR3 is TGTGCCAGCAGCTTAGGACCAGCCCACAGAAAGACCCAGTACTTC. V and J are TRBV11-1 and TRBJ2-7; D call uncertain. TRBJ2-5 matches the DNA end more closely, so the J call is doubtful. The CDR3 loop spans 15 amino acids. Germline V gives CDR1 SGHAT, CDR2 FQDESV (reference sequence).

This clonotype came up many times. This rearrangement joins TRBV12-3 or TRBV12-4 to TRBJ2-1, with D unclear. The CDR3 length is 16 residues. The germline V and J ends were trimmed by 7 bases and 2 bases, with 18 bases remaining between them. The CDR3 bases are TGTGCCAGCAATACCATAGCCCCGGACGCCTACAATGAGCAGTTCTTC. Residues: CASNTIAPDAYNEQFF.

The V call is TRBV4-2, the J call TRBJ1-2; 8 bases are a match to TRBD1. Trimming removed 0 bases from V and 4 bases from J; junction bases left unmatched: 16. Germline V lookup: CDR1 LGHNA, CDR2 YNFKEQ. The CDR3 runs 19 residues. The DNA for the CDR3 is TGTGCCAGCAGCCAAGATCGGCAAGGACAGGGCCCCTATCGCTATGGCTACACCTTC. Residues: CASSQDRQGQGPYRYGYTF.

This clonotype has ten or more counts. This chain joins TRBV6-1 and TRBJ1-1; TRBD1 matches 8 bases. From germline, CDR1 is MNHNS and CDR2 SASEGT. This CDR3 spans 13 amino acids. Losses at the gene ends were 6 bases for V and 1 base for J; bases not matched to a gene: 1. In DNA, the CDR3 is TGTGCCAGCAGGACAGGGGCGAACACTGAAGCTTTCTTT. Translation gives CASRTGANTEAFF.

As for this clonotype: Mismatch with germline at one junction end may stem from a read error. V gene TRBV4-1 combines with J gene TRBJ2-1, with TRBD1 identical over 8 bases. Germline CDR1 MGHRA, CDR2 YSYEKL. The length of the CDR3 is 15 residues. CDR3 amino acids: CASRQDPGTGNEQFF. DNA for the CDR3: TGCGCCAGCAGACAAGATCCGGGGACAGGCAATGAGCAGTTCTTC.

This clonotype was recorded a few times. The chain combines TRBV2 with TRBJ1-2; D may be TRBD1 (5 bases). CDR3 size: 14 residues. CDR1 is SNHLY, CDR2 FYNNEI, per germline. The V gene lost 3 bases and the J gene lost 4 bases, with 12 bases spanning the gap. DNA of the CDR3: TGTGCCAGCAGTGAGGGCAGGGCCATCTATGGCTACACCTTC. Translation gives CASSEGRAIYGYTF.

Points on this clonotype: Its ends do not fully match the called genes, so a read error is possible. The rearrangement links TRBV7-2 to TRBJ1-2; D unresolved. CDR1 SGHTA and CDR2 FQGNSA come from the germline V gene. The CDR3 spans 13 residues. Written as DNA, the CDR3 is TGTGCCGGCAGCTTATGGGAGGGAGCTGGTTACACCTTC. Its protein is CAGSLWEGAGYTF.

This chain joins TRBV6-2 or TRBV6-3 and TRBJ2-6; no definite D call. V shed 5 bases and J shed 4 bases, with 15 bases lying between them. This CDR3 has 16 amino acids. Germline CDR1 MNHEY, CDR2 SVGEGT. CDR3 loop: CASSRTSASGANVLTF. In nucleotides, the CDR3 is TGTGCCAGCAGTCGAACCAGCGCGTCAGGGGCCAACGTCCTGACTTTC.